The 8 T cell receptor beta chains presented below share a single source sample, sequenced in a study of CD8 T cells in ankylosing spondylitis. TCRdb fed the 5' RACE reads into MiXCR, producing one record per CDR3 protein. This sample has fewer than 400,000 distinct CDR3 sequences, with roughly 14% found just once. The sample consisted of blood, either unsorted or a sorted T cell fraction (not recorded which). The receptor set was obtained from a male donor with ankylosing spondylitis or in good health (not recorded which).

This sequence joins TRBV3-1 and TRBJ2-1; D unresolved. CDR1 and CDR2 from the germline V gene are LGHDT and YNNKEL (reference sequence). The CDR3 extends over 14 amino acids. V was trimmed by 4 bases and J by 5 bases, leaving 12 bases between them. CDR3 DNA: TGTGCCAGCAGCCCTGGACGGCGAGACAATGAGCAGTTCTTC. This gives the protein CASSPGRRDNEQFF.

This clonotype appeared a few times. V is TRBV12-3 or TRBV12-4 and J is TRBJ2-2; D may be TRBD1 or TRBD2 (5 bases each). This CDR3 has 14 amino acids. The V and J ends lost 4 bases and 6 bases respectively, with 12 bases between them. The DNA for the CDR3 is TGTGCCAGCAGTTACGGGACCGTTCCCGGGGAGCTGTTTTTT. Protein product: CASSYGTVPGELFF.

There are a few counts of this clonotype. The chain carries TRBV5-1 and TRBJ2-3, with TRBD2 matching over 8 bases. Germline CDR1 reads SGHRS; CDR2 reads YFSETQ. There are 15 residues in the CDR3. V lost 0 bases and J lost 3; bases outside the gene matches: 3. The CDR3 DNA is TGCGCCAGCAGCTTGGTGGTAGCGGGAACAGATACGCAGTATTTT. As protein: CASSLVVAGTDTQYF.

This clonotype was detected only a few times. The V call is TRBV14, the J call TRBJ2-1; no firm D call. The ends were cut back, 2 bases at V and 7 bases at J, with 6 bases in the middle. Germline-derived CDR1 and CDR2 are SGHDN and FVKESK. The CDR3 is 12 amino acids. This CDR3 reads CASSQLLNEQFF. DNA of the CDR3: TGTGCCAGCAGCCAACTTTTGAATGAGCAGTTCTTC. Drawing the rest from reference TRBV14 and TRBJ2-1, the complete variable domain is EAGVTQFPSHSVIEKGQTVTLRCDPISGHDNLYWYRRVMGKEIKFLLHFVKESKQDESGMPNNRFLAERTGGTYSTLKVQPAELEDSGVYFCASSQLLNEQFFGPGTRLTVL.

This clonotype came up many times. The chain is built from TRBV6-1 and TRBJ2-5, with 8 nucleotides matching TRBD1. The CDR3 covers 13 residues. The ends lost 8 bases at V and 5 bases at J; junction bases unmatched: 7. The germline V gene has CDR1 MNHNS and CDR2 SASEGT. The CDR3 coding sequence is TGTGCCAGCCAAATTACAGGGGGGGAGACCCAGTACTTC. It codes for CASQITGGETQYF.

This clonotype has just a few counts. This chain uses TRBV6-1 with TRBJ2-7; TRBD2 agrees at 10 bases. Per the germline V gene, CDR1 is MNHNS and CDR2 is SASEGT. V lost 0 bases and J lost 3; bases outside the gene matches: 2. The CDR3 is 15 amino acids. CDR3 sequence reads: CASSEAASGGYEQYF. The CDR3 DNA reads TGTGCCAGCAGTGAAGCGGCTAGCGGGGGCTACGAGCAGTACTTC.

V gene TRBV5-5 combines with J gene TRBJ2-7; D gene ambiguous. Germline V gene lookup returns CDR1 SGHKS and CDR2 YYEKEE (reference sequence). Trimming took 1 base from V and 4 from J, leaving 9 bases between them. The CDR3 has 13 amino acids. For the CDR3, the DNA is TGTGCCAGCAGCTTGACTCCTAATTACGAGCAGTACTTC. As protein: CASSLTPNYEQYF. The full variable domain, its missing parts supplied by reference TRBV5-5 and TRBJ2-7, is DAGVTQSPTHLIKTRGQQVTLRCSPISGHKSVSWYQQVLGQGPQFIFQYYEKEERGRGNFPDRFSARQFPNYSSELNVNALLLGDSALYLCASSLTPNYEQYFGPGTRLTVT.

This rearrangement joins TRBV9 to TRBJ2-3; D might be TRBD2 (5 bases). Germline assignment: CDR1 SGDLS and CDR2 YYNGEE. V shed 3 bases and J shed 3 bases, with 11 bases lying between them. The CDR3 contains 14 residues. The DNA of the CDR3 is TGTGCCAGCAGCGACCGAGGGTCTACAGATACGCAGTATTTT. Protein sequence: CASSDRGSTDTQYF.